This TCR beta chain was recovered during a study of OX40 agonist ivuxolimab in advanced cancers. Produced via immunoSEQ multiplex PCR; TCRdb's table is partial and in-frame only. The table includes 29,000 or so clones, 92% detected once. The length of the CDR3 is 15 residues. Losses at the gene ends were 5 bases for V and 5 bases for J; bases not matched to a gene: 7. Germline lookup yields CDR1 MDHEN and CDR2 SYDVKM. The chain has TRBV28 and TRBJ1-5, with TRBD1 identical over 9 bases. Sample: CD4+ or CD8+ T cells sorted from blood, taken in a trial of the OX40 agonist ivuxolimab. This receptor was identified in an adult with an advanced solid tumor such as melanoma, head and neck, liver or kidney cancer. CDR3 coding DNA: TGTGCCAGCAGTCGGGACAGGGTATTGGATCAGCCCCAGCATTTT. Its translation: CASSRDRVLDQPQHF.